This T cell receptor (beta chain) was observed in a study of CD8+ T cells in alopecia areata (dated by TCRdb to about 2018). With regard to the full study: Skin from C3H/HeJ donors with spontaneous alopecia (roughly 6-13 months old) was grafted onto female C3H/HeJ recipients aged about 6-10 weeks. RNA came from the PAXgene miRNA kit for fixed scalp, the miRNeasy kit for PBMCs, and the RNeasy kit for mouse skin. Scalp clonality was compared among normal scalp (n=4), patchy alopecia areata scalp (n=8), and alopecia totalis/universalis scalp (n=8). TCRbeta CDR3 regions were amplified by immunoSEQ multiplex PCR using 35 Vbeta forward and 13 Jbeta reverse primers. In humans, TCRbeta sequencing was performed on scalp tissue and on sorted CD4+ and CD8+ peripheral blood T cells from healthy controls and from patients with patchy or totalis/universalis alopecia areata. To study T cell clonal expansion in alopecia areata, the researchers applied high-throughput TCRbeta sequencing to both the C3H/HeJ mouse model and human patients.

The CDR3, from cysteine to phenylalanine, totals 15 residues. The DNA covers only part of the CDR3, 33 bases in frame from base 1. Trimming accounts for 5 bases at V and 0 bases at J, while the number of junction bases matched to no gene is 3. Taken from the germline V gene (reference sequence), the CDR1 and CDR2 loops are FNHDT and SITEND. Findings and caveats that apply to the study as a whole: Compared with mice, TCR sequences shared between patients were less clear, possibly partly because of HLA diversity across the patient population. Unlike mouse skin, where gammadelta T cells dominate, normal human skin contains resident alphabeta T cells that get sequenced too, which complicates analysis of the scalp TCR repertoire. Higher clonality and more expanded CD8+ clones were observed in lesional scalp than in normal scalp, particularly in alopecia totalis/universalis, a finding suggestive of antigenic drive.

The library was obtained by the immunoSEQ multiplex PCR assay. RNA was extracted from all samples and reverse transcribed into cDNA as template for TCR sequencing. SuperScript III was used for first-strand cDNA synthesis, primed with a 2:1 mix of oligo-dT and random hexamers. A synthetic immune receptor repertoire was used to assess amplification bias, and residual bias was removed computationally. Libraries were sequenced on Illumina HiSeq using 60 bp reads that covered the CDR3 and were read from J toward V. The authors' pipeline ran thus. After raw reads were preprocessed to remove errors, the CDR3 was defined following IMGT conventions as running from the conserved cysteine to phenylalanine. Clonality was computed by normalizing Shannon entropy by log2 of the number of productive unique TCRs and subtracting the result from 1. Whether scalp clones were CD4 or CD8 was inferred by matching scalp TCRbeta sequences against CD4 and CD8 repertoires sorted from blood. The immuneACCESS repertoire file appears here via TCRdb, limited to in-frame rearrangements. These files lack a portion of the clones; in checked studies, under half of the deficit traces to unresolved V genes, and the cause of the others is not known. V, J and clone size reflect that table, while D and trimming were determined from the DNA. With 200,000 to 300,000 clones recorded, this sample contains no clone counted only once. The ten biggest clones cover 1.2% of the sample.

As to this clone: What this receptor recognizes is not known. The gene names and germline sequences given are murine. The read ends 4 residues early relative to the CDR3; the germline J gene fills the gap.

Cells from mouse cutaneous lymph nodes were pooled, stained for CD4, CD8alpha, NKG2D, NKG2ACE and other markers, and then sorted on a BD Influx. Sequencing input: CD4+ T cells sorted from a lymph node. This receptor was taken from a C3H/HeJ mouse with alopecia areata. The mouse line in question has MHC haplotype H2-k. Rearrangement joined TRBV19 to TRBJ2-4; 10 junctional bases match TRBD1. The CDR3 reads CASRGQGVSQNTLYF. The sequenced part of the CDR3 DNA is TGTGCCAGCAGAGGACAGGGGGTTAGTCAAAAC.